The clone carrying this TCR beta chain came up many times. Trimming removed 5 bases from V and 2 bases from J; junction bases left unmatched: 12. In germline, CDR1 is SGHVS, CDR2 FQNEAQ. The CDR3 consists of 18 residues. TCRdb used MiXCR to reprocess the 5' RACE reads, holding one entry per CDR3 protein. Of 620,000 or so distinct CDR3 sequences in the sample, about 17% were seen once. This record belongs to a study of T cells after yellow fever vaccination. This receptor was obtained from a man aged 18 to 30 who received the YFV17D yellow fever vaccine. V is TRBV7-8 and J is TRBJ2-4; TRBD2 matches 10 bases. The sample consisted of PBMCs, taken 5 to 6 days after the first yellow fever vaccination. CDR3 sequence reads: CASSLALAGVGTKNIQYF. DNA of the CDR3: TGTGCCAGCAGCCTGGCTCTAGCGGGGGTCGGTACCAAAAACATTCAGTACTTC.